These 22 T cell receptor beta chains originate from one sample sequenced in a study of T cell changes during pregnancy in multiple sclerosis. Repertoires were generated with immunoSEQ multiplex PCR, while TCRdb's copy carries only in-frame clones and drops some. Found here are some 120,000 clones, 96% of them singletons; the top ten hold around 0.4%. The sample in question was peripheral blood, obtained after pregnancy. These receptors were taken from a female donor with multiple sclerosis, enrolled in a pregnancy study.

The rearrangement joins TRBV10-3 to TRBJ2-3, with 8 bases lining up with TRBD1. This CDR3 has 14 amino acids. J gave up 4 bases and V 10 bases, and 10 bases lay outside the gene matches. Per the germline V gene, CDR1 is ENHRY and CDR2 is SYGVKD. The CDR3 loop is CATWRQGAADTQYF. The DNA of the CDR3 is TGTGCCACCTGGAGGCAGGGGGCAGCAGATACGCAGTATTTT.

The V call is TRBV28, the J call TRBJ1-2, with 8 bases fitting TRBD1. Losses at the gene ends were 4 bases for V and 0 bases for J; bases not matched to a gene: 10. CDR1 MDHEN and CDR2 SYDVKM come from the germline V gene. CDR3 length equals 17 residues. The CDR3: CASSSIGQGLANYGYTF. For the CDR3, the DNA is TGTGCCAGCAGTTCCATAGGACAGGGTTTGGCTAACTATGGCTACACCTTC.

The CDR3 reads CASSRQVATEAFF. The CDR3 DNA is TGTGCCAGCAGCCGACAGGTCGCCACTGAAGCTTTCTTT. The V call is TRBV7-9, the J call TRBJ1-1; tentatively, D is TRBD1 (6 bases). Trimming pared 5 bases from V and 4 bases from J, leaving 11 bases between. In germline, CDR1 is SEHNR, CDR2 FQNEAQ (reference sequence). This CDR3 has 13 amino acids.

This rearrangement joins TRBV18 to TRBJ1-3; TRBD1 matches 7 bases. With V trimmed by 1 base and J by 4 bases, 7 bases remained unmatched. This CDR3 has 16 residues. Germline CDR1 and CDR2: KGHSH and LQKENI. Written as DNA, the CDR3 is TGTGCCAGCTCACCACAACGCCAGGGGGTAGGAAACACCATATATTTT. Translation: CASSPQRQGVGNTIYF.

The rearrangement uses TRBV28 and TRBJ2-7; 7 bases agree with TRBD1. Germline V gene sequence: CDR1 MDHEN, CDR2 SYDVKM. The CDR3 extends over 12 amino acids. V lost 10 bases to trimming and J lost 7 bases; unmatched junction nucleotides: 10. CDR3 in DNA: TGTGCCACCAGGGTCCCAGGGGGTGAGCAGTACTTC. Protein sequence: CATRVPGGEQYF.

This clone is a singleton in its sample. The rearrangement joins TRBV9 to TRBJ2-3; 8 bases align to TRBD2. Germline CDR1 and CDR2: SGDLS and YYNGEE. Germline trimming cut 0 bases from V and 2 bases from J; bases unmatched to any gene: 5. The CDR3 covers 16 residues. CDR3 bases: TGTGCCAGCAGCGTAGGCACTAGCGGCGACACAGATACGCAGTATTTT. This sequence encodes CASSVGTSGDTDTQYF.

The rearrangement joins TRBV7-8 to TRBJ2-1; a possible D gene is TRBD1 (6 bases). CDR3 length: 17 residues. Germline CDR1 SGHVS, CDR2 FQNEAQ. V was trimmed by 3 bases and J by 5 bases, leaving 20 bases between them. CDR3 bases: TGTGCCAGCAGCTTCCCCTACAGGGTCCAGCCCAACAATGAGCAGTTCTTC. It translates to CASSFPYRVQPNNEQFF.

This clone was found once. The CDR3 nucleotides read TGTGCCAGCAGCAATGGGACAGGCCTTAACTATGGCTACACCTTC. Amino acids: CASSNGTGLNYGYTF. The rearrangement links TRBV7-6 to TRBJ1-2; 8 nucleotides match TRBD1. The CDR3 is 15 residues long. The germline CDR1 and CDR2 sequences are SGHVS and FNYEAQ. The ends lost 5 bases at V and 1 base at J; junction bases unmatched: 6.

This clone was seen just once. The genes are TRBV15 and TRBJ2-7, with 10 bases identical to TRBD2. This CDR3 has 15 residues. With 0 bases clipped from V and 6 bases from J, the junction kept 5 bases outside the gene matches. The V gene's germline CDR1 is LNHNV and CDR2 YYDKDF (reference sequence). The CDR3 region is CATSRDPTSGIEQYF. The CDR3 DNA follows: TGTGCCACCAGCAGAGACCCTACTAGCGGGATCGAGCAGTACTTC. The full variable domain, in which reference TRBV15 and TRBJ2-7 provide the parts outside the CDR3, is DAMVIQNPRYQVTQFGKPVTLSCSQTLNHNVMYWYQQKSSQAPKLLFHYYDKDFNNEADTPDNFQSRRPNTSFCFLDIRSPGLGDTAMYLCATSRDPTSGIEQYFGPGTRLTVT.

This clone appeared a single time. This rearrangement joins TRBV30 to TRBJ1-2, with TRBD1 as a possible D gene (5 bases). Trimming cost V 1 base and J 8 bases, with 14 bases left between them. The CDR3 covers 13 residues. Germline lookup yields CDR1 GTSNPN and CDR2 SVGIG (reference sequence). The CDR3 region is CAWSGGAGVGYTF. The CDR3 bases are TGTGCCTGGAGTGGAGGGGCGGGGGTCGGCTACACCTTC.

V and J are TRBV5-1 and TRBJ1-1; possible D gene TRBD1, 6 bases. CDR3 length: 13 amino acids. CDR1 is SGHRS and CDR2 is YFSETQ in the germline V gene. Trimming removed 3 bases at V and 5 bases at J, with 11 bases between. In DNA, the CDR3 is TGCGCCAGCAGCTGGAAACAGGGTACTGAAGCTTTCTTT. Protein: CASSWKQGTEAFF.

A single count supports this clone. This chain uses TRBV13 with TRBJ2-1; D may be TRBD1 (6 bases). Trimming removed 3 bases from V and 7 bases from J, with 10 bases in between. The CDR3 is 13 residues long. Germline-derived CDR1 and CDR2 are PRHDT and FYEKMQ (reference sequence). The DNA for the CDR3 is TGTGCCAGCAGCTTTTCAGGGGTAAATGAGCAGTTCTTC. Amino acids: CASSFSGVNEQFF.

The rearrangement links TRBV10-3 to TRBJ1-4; 8 positions match TRBD1. The CDR3 contains 14 residues. Germline V gene data show CDR1 as ENHRY and CDR2 as SYGVKD. The trim removed 10 bases at V and 6 bases at J, leaving 10 bases unmatched. The CDR3 loop reads CATHEDRDYEKLFF. The CDR3 DNA reads as TGTGCCACCCACGAGGACAGGGATTATGAAAAACTGTTTTTT.

The V call is TRBV10-2, the J call TRBJ2-7; D is undetermined. Trimming removed 2 bases from V and 3 bases from J, with 8 bases in between. CDR3 length: 13 amino acids. CDR1 is WSHSY and CDR2 is SAAADI in the germline V gene. The CDR3: CASSENRDYEQYF. As DNA, the CDR3 is TGCGCCAGCAGTGAGAACAGAGACTACGAGCAGTACTTC.

The chain carries TRBV5-8 and TRBJ1-2; 11 bases are shared with TRBD1. The CDR3 covers 15 residues. The germline gives CDR1 SGHTS, CDR2 YDEGEE. After removal of 5 bases from V and 4 bases from J, the junction contained 7 bases not matched to a gene. CDR3 in DNA: TGTGCCAGCAGACTTCCGGGACAGGGGGGCTATGGCTACACCTTC. Translating gives CASRLPGQGGYGYTF.

The J gene is TRBJ1-1, the V gene TRBV28; possible D gene TRBD1, 5 bases. The CDR3 runs 16 residues. The ends were cut back, 5 bases at V and 0 bases at J, with 16 bases in the middle. Germline-derived CDR1 and CDR2 are MDHEN and SYDVKM. As DNA, the CDR3 is TGTGCCAGCAGTCCCCTTACAGGACCCATGAACACTGAAGCTTTCTTT. It yields the protein CASSPLTGPMNTEAFF.

The genes are TRBV2 and TRBJ1-3, with D unresolved. The CDR3 spans 15 residues. With 4 bases removed from V and 0 bases from J, the gap between germline ends came to 10 bases. Germline values: CDR1 SNHLY, CDR2 FYNNEI. For the CDR3, the DNA is TGTGCCAGCAGTGTAGACACGGTCTCTGGAAACACCATATATTTT. This encodes CASSVDTVSGNTIYF. Combining the CDR3 with reference TRBV2 and TRBJ1-3 gives the whole variable domain EPEVTQTPSHQVTQMGQEVILRCVPISNHLYFYWYRQILGQKVEFLVSFYNNEISEKSEIFDDQFSVERPDGSNFTLKIRSTKLEDSAMYFCASSVDTVSGNTIYFGEGSWLTVV.

The chain uses TRBV18 and TRBJ2-5; D is undetermined. Germline V lookup: CDR1 KGHSH, CDR2 LQKENI. Deletions cut 2 bases from V and 5 bases from J, with 9 bases between. The length of the CDR3 is 13 residues. Written as DNA, the CDR3 is TGTGCCAGCTCACCAAGACCGGAGGAGACCCAGTACTTC. Its translation is CASSPRPEETQYF.

The V gene is TRBV4-1, the J gene TRBJ1-1, with a weak D call TRBD1 (5 bases). The V and J ends lost 4 bases and 4 bases respectively, with 22 bases between them. Germline V gives CDR1 MGHRA, CDR2 YSYEKL. The CDR3 has 17 residues. CDR3 in amino acids: CASSPLGLWGQGTEAFF. The CDR3 DNA is TGCGCCAGCAGCCCCCTCGGGCTGTGGGGCCAGGGCACTGAAGCTTTCTTT.

The chain couples TRBV18 to TRBJ2-3, with a possible D match to TRBD2 (7 bases). V was trimmed by 3 bases and J by 0 bases, leaving 13 bases between them. The CDR3 is 16 amino acids. Per germline, CDR1 KGHSH and CDR2 LQKENI. CDR3 nucleotide sequence: TGTGCCAGCTCACCGAAGCGGGACACTAGCACAGATACGCAGTATTTT. The encoded protein is CASSPKRDTSTDTQYF.

The rearrangement uses TRBV9 and TRBJ2-1, with 10 bases matching TRBD2. The germline CDR1 and CDR2 sequences are SGDLS and YYNGEE. Trimming removed 4 bases from V and 5 bases from J; junction bases left unmatched: 6. The CDR3 contains 15 residues. CDR3 nucleotides: TGTGCCAGCAGCTCAGGACTAGCGGTCAACAATGAGCAGTTCTTC. Protein product: CASSSGLAVNNEQFF.

This chain links TRBV27 with TRBJ1-2; D perhaps matches TRBD1 (6 bases). V was shortened by 5 bases and J by 3 bases, with 10 bases between the two germline ends. The CDR3 covers 13 residues. The germline gives CDR1 MNHEY, CDR2 SMNVEV (reference sequence). The CDR3 coding sequence is TGTGCCAGCAGTAGCGCAGGGGACTATGGCTACACCTTC. Residues: CASSSAGDYGYTF.